This TCR beta chain was captured in a study of T cell repertoires in aging, cancer and after chemotherapy. Study overall: Paired samples before and after chemotherapy came from glioblastoma patients receiving temozolomide-based therapy. Notes on the study in general: Age-matched healthy donors had significantly more diverse, less clonal blood TCR repertoires than untreated cancer patients.

Of note for this clonotype: What it binds is unknown.

Rearranged V-D-J TRB sequences were amplified with a mixed TRB-A/B primer pool. In TCRdb, the multiplex PCR reads were re-called with MiXCR into one record per CDR3 protein. The sample carries about 3,900 distinct CDR3 sequences, about 40% recorded once. The template was genomic DNA from peripheral blood, not RNA. Germline V gene sequence: CDR1 SGHNT, CDR2 YYREEE (reference sequence). The CDR3 loop spans 15 amino acids. V lost 3 bases and J 0 bases, leaving 12 bases between the germline ends. The chain uses TRBV5-4 and TRBJ1-1; possibly TRBD1 for D (5 bases). What was sequenced was blood. The receptor was derived from a human donor with a solid tumor. The CDR3 nucleotides read TGTGCCAGCAGCTCGAGGGGTAACATGAACACTGAAGCTTTCTTT. Its translation is CASSSRGNMNTEAFF.